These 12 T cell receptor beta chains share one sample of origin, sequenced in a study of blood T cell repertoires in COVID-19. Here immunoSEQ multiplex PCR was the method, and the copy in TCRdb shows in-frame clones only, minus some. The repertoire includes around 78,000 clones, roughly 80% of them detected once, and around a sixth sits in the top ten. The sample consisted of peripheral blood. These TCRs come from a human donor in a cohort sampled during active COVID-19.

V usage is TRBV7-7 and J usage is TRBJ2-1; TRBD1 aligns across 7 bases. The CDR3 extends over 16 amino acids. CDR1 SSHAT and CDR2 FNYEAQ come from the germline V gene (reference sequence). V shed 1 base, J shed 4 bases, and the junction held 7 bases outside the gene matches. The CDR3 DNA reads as TGTGCCAGCAGCTTAGGGTGGCGACAGGGATACAATGAGCAGTTCTTC. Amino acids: CASSLGWRQGYNEQFF.

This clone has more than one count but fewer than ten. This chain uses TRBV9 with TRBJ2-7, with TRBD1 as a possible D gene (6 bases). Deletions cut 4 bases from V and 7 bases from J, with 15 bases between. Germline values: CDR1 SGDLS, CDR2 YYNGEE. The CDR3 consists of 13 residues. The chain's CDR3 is CASSRQHQGEQYF. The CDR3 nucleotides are TGTGCCAGCAGCCGTCAACACCAGGGGGAGCAGTACTTC. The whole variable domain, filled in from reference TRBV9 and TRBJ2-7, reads DSGVTQTPKHLITATGQRVTLRCSPRSGDLSVYWYQQSLDQGLQFLIQYYNGEERAKGNILERFSAQQFPDLHSELNLSSLELGDSALYFCASSRQHQGEQYFGPGTRLTVT.

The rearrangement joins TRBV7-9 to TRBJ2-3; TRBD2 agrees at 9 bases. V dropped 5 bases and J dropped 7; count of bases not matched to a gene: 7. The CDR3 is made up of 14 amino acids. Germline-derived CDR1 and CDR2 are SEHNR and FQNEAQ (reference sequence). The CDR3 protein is CASSPGTSRNTQYF. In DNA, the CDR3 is TGTGCCAGCAGCCCGGGGACTAGCAGAAATACGCAGTATTTT.

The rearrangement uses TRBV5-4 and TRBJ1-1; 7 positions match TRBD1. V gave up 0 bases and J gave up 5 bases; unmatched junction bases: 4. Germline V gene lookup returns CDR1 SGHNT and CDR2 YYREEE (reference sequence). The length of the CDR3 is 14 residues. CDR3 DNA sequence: TGTGCCAGCAGCTTGGAGGGGGCGAGTACTGAAGCTTTCTTT. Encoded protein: CASSLEGASTEAFF.

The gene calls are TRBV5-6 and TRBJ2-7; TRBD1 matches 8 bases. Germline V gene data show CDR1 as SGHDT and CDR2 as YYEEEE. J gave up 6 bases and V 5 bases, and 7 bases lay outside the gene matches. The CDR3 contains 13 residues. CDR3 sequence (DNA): TGTGCCAGCAGGTACAGGGGGTCCGTCGAGCAGTACTTC. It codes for CASRYRGSVEQYF.

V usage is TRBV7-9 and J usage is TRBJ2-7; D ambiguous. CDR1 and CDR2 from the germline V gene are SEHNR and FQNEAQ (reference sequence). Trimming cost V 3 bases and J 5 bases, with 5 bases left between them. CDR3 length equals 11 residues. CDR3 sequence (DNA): TGTGCCAGCAGCTTTAGCCACGAGCAGTACTTC. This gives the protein CASSFSHEQYF. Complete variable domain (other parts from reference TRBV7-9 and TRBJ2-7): DTGVSQNPRHKITKRGQNVTFRCDPISEHNRLYWYRQTLGQGPEFLTYFQNEAQLEKSRLLSDRFSAERPKGSFSTLEIQRTEQGDSAMYLCASSFSHEQYFGPGTRLTVT.

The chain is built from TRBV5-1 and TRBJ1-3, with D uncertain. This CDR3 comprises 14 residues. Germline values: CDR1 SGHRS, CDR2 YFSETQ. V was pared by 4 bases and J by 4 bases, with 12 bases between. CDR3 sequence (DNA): TGCGCCAGCAGCCCCGACTCCCCGGGAAACACCATATATTTT. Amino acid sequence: CASSPDSPGNTIYF.

The CDR3 DNA reads TGTGCCAGTACCCCTAGGAGCGGGGGGTCCTACGAGCAGTACTTC. This translates into CASTPRSGGSYEQYF. The chain carries TRBV19 and TRBJ2-7; 9 nucleotides line up with TRBD2. This CDR3 has 15 amino acids. V was pared by 7 bases and J by 1 base, with 8 bases of the junction left unmatched. Germline values: CDR1 LNHDA, CDR2 SQIVND (reference sequence).

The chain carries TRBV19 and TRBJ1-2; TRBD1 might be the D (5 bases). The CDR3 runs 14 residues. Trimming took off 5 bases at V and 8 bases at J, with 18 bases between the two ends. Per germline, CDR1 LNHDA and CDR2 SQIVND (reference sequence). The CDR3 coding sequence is TGTGCCAGTAGTCGCTCCCGGGGGGTTCGGGGCTACACCTTC. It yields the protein CASSRSRGVRGYTF.

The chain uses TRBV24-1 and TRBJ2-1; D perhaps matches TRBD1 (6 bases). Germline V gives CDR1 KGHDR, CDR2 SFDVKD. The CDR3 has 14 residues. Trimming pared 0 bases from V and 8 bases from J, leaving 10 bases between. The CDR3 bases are TGTGCCACCAGTGATTTGTACAGGGCGGATGAGCAGTTCTTC. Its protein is CATSDLYRADEQFF.

The CDR3 here is CAWKQGITTEAFF. The CDR3 DNA follows: TGTGCCTGGAAACAGGGGATAACCACTGAAGCTTTCTTT. This rearrangement joins TRBV30 to TRBJ1-1; 7 nucleotides line up with TRBD1. CDR1 and CDR2 (germline): GTSNPN, SVGIG (reference sequence). The CDR3 has 13 amino acids. After removal of 4 bases from V and 4 bases from J, the junction contained 6 bases not matched to a gene.

The CDR3 is CASSYLGGEQYF. CDR3 DNA: TGTGCCAGCAGTTACCTAGGAGGGGAGCAGTACTTC. The rearrangement joins TRBV6-5 to TRBJ2-7, with D possibly TRBD2 on 6 matching bases. This CDR3 comprises 12 residues. The germline V gene has CDR1 MNHEY and CDR2 SVGAGI. V lost 2 bases to trimming and J lost 7 bases, with 9 bases between them.